The present T cell receptor (beta chain) was sequenced within a study of sequential checkpoint blockade in melanoma. Sequencing was performed with immunoSEQ multiplex PCR; in TCRdb, only in-frame clones are kept and a portion is missing. In the table there are roughly 20,000 clones, around four fifths of which are singletons. Treatment in this sample: randomized to nivolumab then ipilimumab (arm A) or the reverse (arm B). V gave up 4 bases and J gave up 4 bases, with 2 bases separating them. Germline V lookup: CDR1 GTSNPN, CDR2 SVGIG (reference sequence). This CDR3 is built from 10 residues. This rearrangement joins TRBV30 to TRBJ1-3; D is undetermined. Source: CD8+ T cells sorted from blood (inferred from file names), taken from a patient given nivolumab and ipilimumab in sequence. The receptor was derived from a human donor with melanoma. The CDR3 here is CAWTGNTIYF. The DNA of the CDR3 is TGTGCCTGGACAGGAAACACCATATATTTT.